This TCR beta chain was recorded in a study of blood T cell repertoires in COVID-19. At the level of the study: Spain, Italy and the United States supplied samples that represented acute and convalescent COVID-19. T cells, B-cell-depleted T cells, or PBMCs supplied cDNA or gDNA.

Methods used by the authors: Amplified reference gene primers provided the basis for estimating nucleated cell counts. Sequencing was performed with immunoSEQ multiplex PCR; in TCRdb, only in-frame clones are kept and a portion is missing. V, J and clone size are those of that table, while D and trimming were read from the DNA. The table records roughly 160,000 clones, just over 85% of them present only once. Trimming took 3 bases from V and 0 from J; bases not matched to a gene: 3. Germline lookup yields CDR1 SGHRS and CDR2 YFSETQ. This CDR3 region has 15 residues. J is TRBJ1-2 and V is TRBV5-1, with TRBD1 matching over 9 bases. Material: peripheral blood. The receptor's source is a man in his sixties with acute or convalescent COVID-19. The CDR3 DNA follows: TGCGCCAGCAGCTCCGGGACAGGGACTAACTATGGCTACACCTTC. It codes for CASSSGTGTNYGYTF.